This T cell receptor beta chain appears in the sequencing data of a study of CD8+ T cells in alopecia areata. Lesional scalp tissue (obtained by punch biopsy) and peripheral blood were collected from alopecia areata patients. Sequencing relied on a cDNA template that was reverse transcribed from extracted RNA. The data were produced by immunoSEQ multiplex PCR, yet TCRdb's version contains in-frame clones alone and is incomplete. The sample holds tens of thousands of clones; around 54% are singletons and the top ten take around 5%. Sequencing used NKG2D-high CD8+ T cells sorted from blood. The clonotype originates from a human donor with alopecia areata.

Written as DNA, the CDR3 is TGCAGCGTTGAGGTGGGACTAGCGGCGAACACCGGGGAGCTGTTTTTT. As protein: CSVEVGLAANTGELFF. This chain joins TRBV29-1 and TRBJ2-2, with TRBD2 matching over 11 bases. This CDR3 has 16 amino acids. From germline, CDR1 is SQVTM and CDR2 ANQGSEA. V dropped 3 bases and J dropped 0; count of bases not matched to a gene: 3.